One and the same sample provided the 28 T cell receptor beta chains below, sequenced in a study of tissue T cells after allogeneic stem cell transplantation. Sequencing was performed with immunoSEQ multiplex PCR; in TCRdb, only in-frame clones are kept and a portion is missing. The data hold over 4,500 clones, with approximately 50% observed a single time. As to time point: mouse harvest day 14 after allogeneic transplant. Each mouse received 10^7 T-cell-depleted marrow cells plus 10^6 splenic CD5+ T cells by tail vein. The sequenced sample was gut tissue. The source is a female BALB/c mouse given C57BL/6 T cells with graft-versus-host disease after an allogeneic hematopoietic cell transplant.

This clone was observed a single time. Each gene name is a mouse one. Read data end 1 residue before the CDR3 end; the end is taken from the germline J gene. The chain couples TRBV26 to TRBJ2-3, with a possible D match to TRBD2 (6 bases). The V end lost 8 bases, the J end lost 0 bases, and 12 bases lay between the germline ends. Germline V gene sequence: CDR1 KGHPV, CDR2 FQNQEV (reference sequence). The CDR3 runs to 14 residues. CDR3 DNA (partial): TGTGCCAGCTCCACTGGGTCTAGTGCAGAAACGCTGTAT. Its protein is CASSTGSSAETLY. In full, the CDR3 reads CASSTGSSAETLYF. Full variable domain (rest looked up from reference TRBV26 and TRBJ2-3): NSKVIQTPRYLVKGQGQKAKMRCIPEKGHPVVFWYQQNKNNEFKFLINFQNQEVLQQIDMTEKRFSAECPSNSPCSLEIQSSEAGDSALYLCASSTGSSAETLYFGSGTRLTVL.

This clone showed up just a few times. Gene names refer to mouse genes. The sequence runs out 1 residue before the end of the CDR3; the remainder is reconstructed from the germline J gene. V and J are TRBV23 and TRBJ1-5; no check of the table's D call, TRBD1, against the DNA was made. The length of the CDR3 is 14 residues. Germline V gene data show CDR1 as KGHTA and CDR2 as FQNQQP. Partial CDR3 DNA: TGCTCCAGCAGTCAATCAGGGAACAACCAGGCTCCGCTT. This codes for CSSSQSGNNQAPL. The CDR3 as a whole reads CSSSQSGNNQAPLF.

Comments on this clone: Gene names and germline match the mouse. Read data end 1 residue before the CDR3 end; the end is taken from the germline J gene. This chain links TRBV3 with TRBJ2-2; 9 positions agree with TRBD1. CDR1 is SNHLY and CDR2 is FYNGKV in the germline V gene (reference sequence). The CDR3 sequence is 15 residues long. Losses at the gene ends were 3 bases for V and 1 base for J; bases not matched to a gene: 0. This CDR3 reads CASSLDRGNTGQLYF. The DNA read from the CDR3 is TGTGCCAGCAGCTTGGACAGGGGAAACACCGGGCAGCTCTAC.

Notes on this clone: All gene names here are mouse names. The sequenced fragment ends 1 residue before the CDR3 boundary, so the rest is inferred from the germline J gene. The chain employs TRBV23 and TRBJ2-4. This CDR3 is built from 14 residues. Germline CDR1 reads KGHTA; CDR2 reads FQNQQP. The CDR3 DNA, read in part, is TGCTCCAGCAGTCTGGGGCTTAGTCAAAACACCTTGTAC. Translating it yields CSSSLGLSQNTLY. The full-length CDR3 reads as CSSSLGLSQNTLYF. The full variable domain, completed using reference TRBV23 and TRBJ2-4, is DAAVTQKPRYLIKMKGQEAEMKCIPEKGHTAVFWYQQKQSKELKFLIYFQNQQPLDQIDMVKERFSAVCPSSSLCSLGIRTCEAEDSALYLCSSSLGLSQNTLYFGAGTRLSVL.

This clone was observed a few times. Gene names are the mouse ones. The read finishes 1 residue shy of the CDR3 end, and the germline J gene is used to complete it. The rearrangement uses TRBV3 and TRBJ2-7, with 9 bases fitting TRBD2. Germline V CDR1 and CDR2: SNHLY, FYNGKV (reference sequence). The CDR3 consists of 13 residues. V lost 3 bases, J lost 4 bases, and 1 base stayed unmatched. The CDR3 bases that were read are TGTGCCAGCAGCTTCGGGACTGGGTATGAACAGTAC. This gives the protein CASSFGTGYEQY. The full CDR3 protein reads CASSFGTGYEQYF. Drawing the rest from reference TRBV3 and TRBJ2-7, the complete variable domain is GPKVLQIPSHQIIDMGQMVTLNCDPVSNHLYFYWYKQILGQQMEFLVNFYNGKVMEKSKLFKDQFSVERPDGSYFTLKIQPTALEDSAVYFCASSFGTGYEQYFGPGTRLTVL.

This clone was seen only a few times. Gene names and germline match the mouse. The CDR3 end lies 1 residue beyond the end of the read and is filled in from the germline J gene. The J gene is TRBJ1-2, the V gene TRBV19; D call uncertain. Germline-derived CDR1 and CDR2 are FNHDT and SITEND (reference sequence). This CDR3 has 11 amino acids. V dropped 8 bases and J dropped 0 bases, with 5 bases sitting between them. The sequenced CDR3 bases are TGTGCCAGGGGTGCAAACTCCGACTACACC. Translating gives CARGANSDYT. The entire CDR3 protein is CARGANSDYTF.

Remarks on this clone: Gene names are mouse gene names. The read finishes 1 residue shy of the CDR3 end, and the germline J gene is used to complete it. The chain joins TRBV12-1 to TRBJ2-1; 10 positions match TRBD2. With 4 bases clipped from V and 3 bases from J, the junction kept 5 bases outside the gene matches. The CDR3 is 15 residues long. CDR1 is SGHSN, CDR2 HYEKVE, per germline. The part of the CDR3 DNA that was read is TGTGCCAGCTCCCGGACTGGGGGATTCTATGCTGAGCAGTTC. This translates into CASSRTGGFYAEQF. The complete CDR3 sequence is CASSRTGGFYAEQFF. The whole variable domain, remainder taken from reference TRBV12-1 and TRBJ2-1, is DSGVVQSPRHIIKEKGGRSVLTCIPISGHSNVVWYQQTLGKELKFLIQHYEKVERDKGFLPSRFSVQQFDDYHSEMNMSALELEDSAMYFCASSRTGGFYAEQFFGPGTRLTVL.

As for this clone: All gene names here are mouse names. Sequencing ends 1 residue short of the CDR3 end; the germline J gene provides the rest. The chain recombines TRBV13-2 with TRBJ2-3; the D gene is possibly TRBD1 (6 bases). CDR3 size: 14 residues. Looked up from germline, CDR1 is NNHNN and CDR2 is SYGAGS (reference sequence). The germline V and J ends were trimmed by 3 bases and 0 bases, with 8 bases remaining between them. The CDR3 sequence: CASGGDTSAETLYF. The part of the CDR3 DNA that was read is TGTGCCAGCGGTGGGGACACTAGTGCAGAAACGCTGTAT.

The table lists this clone with a few counts. Mouse gene names and germline throughout. The read halts 1 residue ahead of the CDR3 end, with the missing end drawn from the germline J gene. This chain uses TRBV23 with TRBJ2-3; whether TRBD2, the table's D call, matches the DNA was not checked. This CDR3 contains 14 residues. The germline gives CDR1 KGHTA, CDR2 FQNQQP. The sequenced CDR3 bases are TGCTCCAGCAGTCAAATGGGGAGTGCAGAAACGCTGTAT. This codes for CSSSQMGSAETLY. The complete CDR3 sequence is CSSSQMGSAETLYF.

A remark on this clone: Gene names and germline refer to mouse. The read is 1 residue too short to cover the CDR3 end, so that end is filled in from the germline J gene. The chain couples TRBV5 to TRBJ2-4; 11 bases agree with TRBD2. The CDR3 sequence is 15 residues long. Germline-derived CDR1 and CDR2 are LGHNA and YNLKQL (reference sequence). J lost 0 bases, V lost 4 bases, and 0 bases had no gene match. The CDR3 sequence: CASSRDWGSQNTLYF. The part of the CDR3 DNA that was read is TGTGCCAGCAGCCGGGACTGGGGGAGTCAAAACACCTTGTAC.

To note about this clone: Genes and germline are mouse. The read gets to within 1 residue of the CDR3 end, and the germline J gene fills in the rest. The chain recombines TRBV3 with TRBJ2-5, with TRBD1 as a possible D gene (6 bases). V lost 2 bases, J lost 7 bases, and 7 bases lay in between. Germline V gene lookup returns CDR1 SNHLY and CDR2 FYNGKV (reference sequence). The CDR3 consists of 12 residues. CDR3 sequence: CASSLRGNTQYF. The covered CDR3 bases are TGTGCCAGCAGCTTAAGGGGGAACACCCAGTAC.

In the case of this clone: The gene names given are mouse names. The sequence runs out 1 residue before the end of the CDR3; the remainder is reconstructed from the germline J gene. This chain joins TRBV23 and TRBJ2-1; whether TRBD2, the table's D call, matches the DNA was not checked. The CDR3 has 14 residues. Per germline, CDR1 KGHTA and CDR2 FQNQQP. The CDR3 is CSSSPRWEYAEQFF. The CDR3 DNA, read in part, is TGCTCCAGCAGTCCCCGCTGGGAATATGCTGAGCAGTTC.

About this clone: Mouse names are used for the genes. The missing CDR3 end, 1 residue past where the read stops, is filled in from the germline J gene. The chain links TRBV13-2 to TRBJ1-4; 7 positions agree with TRBD1. The CDR3 runs to 14 residues. With 0 bases clipped from V and 5 bases from J, the junction kept 1 base outside the gene matches. Germline V CDR1 and CDR2: NNHNN, SYGAGS (reference sequence). The CDR3 loop is CASGDAGGNERLFF. The CDR3 bases that were read are TGTGCCAGCGGTGATGCAGGGGGGAACGAAAGATTATTT.

Comments on this clone: Germline and genes: mouse. Sequencing ends 1 residue short of the CDR3 end; the germline J gene provides the rest. The chain joins TRBV26 to TRBJ1-1; tentatively, D is TRBD1 (6 bases). V was cut by 4 bases and J by 0 bases, with 9 bases left in between. The germline V gene has CDR1 KGHPV and CDR2 FQNQEV (reference sequence). This CDR3 is 14 amino acids long. CDR3 in amino acids: CASSHGTTNTEVFF. CDR3 DNA (partial): TGTGCCAGCAGTCACGGGACAACAAACACAGAAGTCTTC.

A remark on this clone: Gene and germline names: mouse. The CDR3 region is CASSQTLSSQNTLYF. The DNA read from the CDR3 is TGTGCCAGCAGCCAAACTCTGAGTAGTCAAAACACCTTGTAC. The chain carries TRBV2 and TRBJ2-4; the D is unclear. The CDR3 goes on 1 residue after the read ends, and that part is filled in from the germline J gene. The CDR3 runs 15 residues. With 2 bases removed from V and 0 bases from J, the gap between germline ends came to 9 bases. Germline V gene sequence: CDR1 LGHNA, CDR2 YSYQKL.

This clone is classed as medium-sized. Gene names are the mouse ones. Read data end 1 residue before the CDR3 end; the end is taken from the germline J gene. The same CDR3 also results from other DNA sequences found in this sample. The chain carries TRBV3 and TRBJ2-7, with D unclear. The V and J ends lost 5 bases and 0 bases respectively, with 5 bases between them. The CDR3 contains 12 residues. CDR1 and CDR2 (germline): SNHLY, FYNGKV (reference sequence). The CDR3 bases that were read are TGTGCCAGCAGCCCAAGCTCCTATGAACAGTAC. Protein: CASSPSSYEQY. The full CDR3 reads CASSPSSYEQYF.

With respect to this clone: These gene names are mouse names. The CDR3 goes on 1 residue after the read ends, and that part is filled in from the germline J gene. This sequence joins TRBV16 and TRBJ1-4; D is unresolved. The V and J ends lost 0 bases and 9 bases respectively, with 5 bases between them. CDR1 and CDR2 (germline): SGHSA, FRNQAP. The CDR3 has 12 amino acids. CDR3 residues: CASSLDVKRLFF. CDR3 DNA, as far as it was read: TGTGCAAGCAGCTTAGATGTGAAAAGATTATTT.

About this clone itself: Genes and germline come from the mouse. The read ends 1 residue shy of where the CDR3 ends; the end is completed using the germline J gene. This chain joins TRBV26 and TRBJ2-5, with 8 bases lining up with TRBD1. Germline V gives CDR1 KGHPV, CDR2 FQNQEV (reference sequence). V lost 4 bases, J lost 6 bases, and 6 bases stayed unmatched. The CDR3 extends over 14 amino acids. The CDR3: CASSPDRDGDTQYF. The sequenced CDR3 bases are TGTGCCAGCAGTCCGGACAGGGATGGGGACACCCAGTAC.

This clone appeared a single time. Mouse germline and gene names are used. The sequence runs out 1 residue before the end of the CDR3; the remainder is reconstructed from the germline J gene. V gene TRBV26 combines with J gene TRBJ1-3, with TRBD1 matching over 9 bases. The CDR3 extends over 15 amino acids. The junction had 4 bases not matched to a gene; V was cut back by 4 bases and J by 3 bases. Germline loops: CDR1 KGHPV, CDR2 FQNQEV (reference sequence). CDR3 loop: CASSPQGALGNTLYF. The part of the CDR3 DNA that was read is TGTGCCAGCAGTCCACAGGGGGCGCTTGGAAATACGCTCTAT.

Concerning this clone itself: Gene names denote mouse genes. The read ends 1 residue early relative to the CDR3; the germline J gene fills the gap. The V and J genes are TRBV12-1 and TRBJ2-4; 12 bases map to TRBD2. The CDR3 is 16 amino acids. Germline CDR1 reads SGHSN; CDR2 reads HYEKVE. The junction had 2 bases not matched to a gene; V was cut back by 0 bases and J by 2 bases. The CDR3 bases that were read are TGTGCCAGCTCTCTCGGGACTGGGGGGATTCAAAACACCTTGTAC. Protein: CASSLGTGGIQNTLY. The full CDR3 sequence reads CASSLGTGGIQNTLYF.

This clone was seen once. Gene names are mouse gene names. The CDR3 extends 1 residue past the end of the read, so its final part is completed from the germline J gene. The chain has TRBV26 and TRBJ2-4; D not resolved. The CDR3 contains 12 residues. Trimming left V 4 bases short and J 5 bases short, with 7 bases between. Germline CDR1 and CDR2: KGHPV and FQNQEV (reference sequence). CDR3 sequence reads: CASSPIRNTLYF. The CDR3 DNA, read in part, is TGTGCCAGCAGTCCCATCAGAAACACCTTGTAC.

This clone is labeled as medium-sized (0.01 to 0.1%). Gene and germline names: mouse. The sequence runs out 1 residue before the end of the CDR3; the remainder is reconstructed from the germline J gene. The rearrangement joins TRBV26 to TRBJ1-2; perhaps TRBD1 as D (5 bases). Per germline, CDR1 KGHPV and CDR2 FQNQEV (reference sequence). CDR3 size: 14 residues. The V gene lost 2 bases and the J gene lost 2 bases, with 9 bases spanning the gap. The sequenced part of the CDR3 DNA is TGTGCCAGCAGTCTGCCGGGGCCTAACTCCGACTACACC. Encoded protein: CASSLPGPNSDYT. The CDR3 in full is CASSLPGPNSDYTF.

In this sample, this clone turned up a few times. Mouse gene names and germline throughout. Coverage ceases 1 residue before the CDR3 finishes, and the germline J gene fills in the end. This sequence joins TRBV16 and TRBJ2-4; perhaps TRBD1 as D (5 bases). Germline V gene data show CDR1 as SGHSA and CDR2 as FRNQAP. CDR3 size: 13 residues. Between the trimmed V and J ends, which lost 4 bases and 0 bases, there was a span of 5 bases. The CDR3 loop reads CASSSGSQNTLYF. CDR3 bases read: TGTGCAAGCAGCTCAGGGAGTCAAAACACCTTGTAC.

Worth noting for this clone: Genes and germline are mouse. The DNA ends 1 residue before the CDR3 does, and the rest of the CDR3 is filled in from the germline J gene. The chain has TRBV14 and TRBJ2-2; D is perhaps TRBD1 (5 bases). Germline CDR1 SGHDT, CDR2 FRDEAV. The CDR3 consists of 14 residues. Between the trimmed V and J ends, which lost 1 base and 2 bases, there was a span of 6 bases. The DNA read from the CDR3 is TGTGCCAGCAGTTTCCCAGGGAACACCGGGCAGCTCTAC. Translation: CASSFPGNTGQLY. The complete CDR3 protein is CASSFPGNTGQLYF.

As regards this clone: Gene names are the mouse ones. The sequenced fragment ends 1 residue before the CDR3 boundary, so the rest is inferred from the germline J gene. The genes are TRBV16 and TRBJ2-3; TRBD1 matches 8 bases. Trimming at V came to 2 bases and at J to 1 base, leaving 2 bases not matched to a gene. The length of the CDR3 is 15 residues. CDR1 is SGHSA and CDR2 is FRNQAP in the germline V gene. Incomplete CDR3 DNA: TGTGCAAGCAGCTTACCGGGACAGGGTGCAGAAACGCTGTAT. Protein product: CASSLPGQGAETLY. The entire CDR3 protein is CASSLPGQGAETLYF.

As for this clone: The gene symbols are mouse symbols. The observed sequence ends 1 residue before the CDR3 terminus, with the missing tail filled in from the germline J gene. The V gene is TRBV14, the J gene TRBJ2-7, with TRBD2 matching over 11 bases. The germline gives CDR1 SGHDT, CDR2 FRDEAV. Trimming cost V 2 bases and J 6 bases; bases outside gene matches: 1. The CDR3 has 13 residues. The CDR3 here is CASSLDWGVEQYF. The CDR3 DNA, read in part, is TGTGCCAGCAGTTTGGACTGGGGGGTTGAACAGTAC.

As for this clone: The germline and genes are mouse ones. Sequencing ends 1 residue short of the CDR3 end; the germline J gene provides the rest. The chain has TRBV16 and TRBJ2-2, with 10 bases matching TRBD2. CDR3 length: 16 residues. The V segment lost 3 bases and the J segment 0 bases; nucleotides outside the gene matches: 1. Per the germline V gene, CDR1 is SGHSA and CDR2 is FRNQAP. The sequenced part of the CDR3 DNA is TGTGCAAGCAGCTTGACTGGGGGGACAAACACCGGGCAGCTCTAC. Translation: CASSLTGGTNTGQLY. The full CDR3 reads CASSLTGGTNTGQLYF.

This clone is classed as medium-sized (0.01 to 0.1%). The genes are named according to mouse. The missing CDR3 end, 1 residue past where the read stops, is filled in from the germline J gene. Other nucleotide sequences from this sample produce the same CDR3. The rearrangement links TRBV3 to TRBJ2-7, with D unresolved. V lost 5 bases to trimming and J lost 0 bases, with 5 bases between them. Germline assignment: CDR1 SNHLY and CDR2 FYNGKV (reference sequence). The CDR3 has 12 amino acids. The CDR3 spells CASSPSSYEQYF. CDR3 bases read: TGTGCCAGCAGCCCCTCCTCCTATGAACAGTAC.